At least ten counts were recorded for the clone carrying this T cell receptor (beta chain). The record originates from a study of neurological immune-mediated disorders. It was by 5'RACE with 10-nucleotide random UMIs that the cDNA was made. From the 5' RACE reads, TCRdb called clonotypes with MiXCR, one entry per CDR3 protein. Here the sample spans roughly 61,000 distinct CDR3 sequences, roughly 10% being singletons. As to time point: longitudinal time-point 1 (baseline). V gave up 7 bases and J gave up 2 bases, with 14 bases separating them. Germline CDR1 is SGHRS and CDR2 is YFSETQ. The CDR3 length is 14 residues.

Sequencing input: PBMCs. The rearrangement joins TRBV5-1 to TRBJ2-3; D uncertain. The origin of this receptor is a male donor with HTLV-1-associated myelopathy (HAM/TSP). The CDR3 DNA reads as TGCGCCAGCCAACAGCTAATTTCCACAGATACGCAGTATTTT. Its protein product is CASQQLISTDTQYF.